The T cell receptor (beta chain) described here comes from a study of blood T cells in healthy people across ages. Findings and limits, study-wide: Strongly correlated with naive T cell percentage was TCR beta diversity.

Next came a second PCR, run for roughly 6 to 11 cycles, which used a sample-barcoded 5' primer along with a J-beta primer mix. All cDNA molecules were each tagged by a template-switch adaptor with 12 random nucleotides. TCRdb itself ran the 5' RACE reads through MiXCR, one entry per CDR3 protein. This sample yields about 1.1 million distinct CDR3 sequences, of which 35% to 45% are seen a single time; about an eighth belongs to the top ten. Healthy Caucasian individuals from Russia aged about 6 to 90 served as donors. The CDR3 totals 14 residues. Trimming cost V 4 bases and J 13 bases, with 21 bases left between them. From germline, CDR1 is SGHNT and CDR2 YYREEE (reference sequence). In its sample, this clonotype was seen once. Its antigen remains unknown.

The specimen was blood. This receptor was obtained from a man aged 18-30 years in good health. The chain joins TRBV5-4 to TRBJ2-1; no clear D gene. CDR3: CASSVESRSETQFF. The CDR3 DNA reads TGTGCCAGCAGCGTAGAGAGTCGGAGTGAGACCCAGTTCTTC.